Listed below are T cell receptor beta chains from one sample, sequenced in a study of identical twins. From the 5' RACE reads, TCRdb called clonotypes with MiXCR, one entry per CDR3 protein. This sample yields under 1 million distinct CDR3 sequences, of which 9% to 15% are seen a single time; around 1.5% belongs to the top ten. This sample was shared with a second study, whose subject was yellow fever vaccine responses in identical twins.

Sequences were obtained from PBMCs. Every receptor here comes from a woman younger than 35 in good health. Both conserved end residues are part of each CDR3. Expanded clones are given a class, and other clones once, few, many or no size at all.

j_call clone_size v_call cdr3_aa
TRBJ2-5 - TRBV20-1 CSAREPGGVGETQYF
TRBJ2-1 - TRBV28 CASILGTGNEQFF
TRBJ2-5 - TRBV12-3/TRBV12-4 CASSQLAGVAQYF
TRBJ2-5 many TRBV4-1 CASSQDQGVRETQYF
TRBJ2-1 - TRBV12-3/TRBV12-4 CASSQRKNEQFF
TRBJ2-2 many TRBV24-1 CATSDLAGNTGELFF
TRBJ2-5 few TRBV6-1 CASSVTGGGQETQYF
TRBJ1-1 few TRBV15 CATSRGPGREAFF
TRBJ2-7 few TRBV29-1 CSVLTSSRDEQYF
TRBJ1-3 - TRBV4-1 CASSQEGAAFSGNTIYF
TRBJ1-3 few TRBV20-1 CSAGDGQSGNTIYF
TRBJ2-1 few TRBV12-3/TRBV12-4 CASSPAGRSYNEQFF
TRBJ2-7 many TRBV5-1 CASSLEGGPSYEQYF
TRBJ2-1 few TRBV12-3/TRBV12-4 CASSFFLTRGNEQFF
TRBJ2-3 many TRBV24-1 CATSDRHLAGGGDTQYF
TRBJ2-5 - TRBV11-2 CASSRGTLFRETQYF
TRBJ2-2 - TRBV10-1 CASSDRTGSNTGELFF
TRBJ2-7 many TRBV10-3 CAIGDSAYEQYF
TRBJ2-2 many TRBV24-1 CATSDTDRGLNTGELFF
TRBJ1-1 - TRBV7-2 CASSLSAGSEAFF
TRBJ2-3 - TRBV3-1 CASSPPGTTPDTQYF
TRBJ1-2 - TRBV6-5 CASSYSGITGVYGYTF
TRBJ2-5 many TRBV10-3 CAIRGQGETQYF
TRBJ2-3 few TRBV7-2 CASSAPGSSTQYF
TRBJ2-3 - TRBV20-1 CSASLGPDTQYF
TRBJ2-1 few TRBV20-1 CSARDNAARRGNEQFF
TRBJ1-6 few TRBV27 CASSLFGRNSPLHF
TRBJ2-1 few TRBV7-9 CASSPSARGEQFF
TRBJ2-5 few TRBV4-1 CASSQRAGETQYF
TRBJ2-1 - TRBV5-1 CASSLVETSGRRGNEQFF
TRBJ1-1 - TRBV5-6 CASSSIRTGRPPNTEAFF
TRBJ2-5 - TRBV20-1 CSATNIHQETQYF
TRBJ2-6 - TRBV5-1 CASSLAAGSGANVLTF
TRBJ2-7 - TRBV18 CASSGKAGPLAQYF
TRBJ2-2 - TRBV28 CASSLFHGELFF
TRBJ2-1 - TRBV5-5 CASSLETSYEQFF
TRBJ2-1 few TRBV5-1 CASSPFGAGEQFF
TRBJ2-3 few TRBV12-3/TRBV12-4 CASSPYARGVASTDTQYF
TRBJ2-1 - TRBV5-1 CASSLDDYNEQFF
TRBJ2-1 - TRBV24-1 CATSGSGLAGGYNEQFF
TRBJ2-5 few TRBV7-9 CASSLLESQETQYF
TRBJ2-6 few TRBV6-5 CASSYARSSGANVLTF
TRBJ1-6 - TRBV28 CASRTGTYNSPLHF
TRBJ2-3 few TRBV27 CASRDTRVVWTDTQYF
TRBJ1-5 few TRBV12-3/TRBV12-4 CASSFGTVGQPQHF
TRBJ2-5 many TRBV12-3/TRBV12-4 CASTRDRERETQYF
TRBJ2-1 - TRBV2 CASSVGQGVGEQFF
TRBJ2-3 many TRBV4-2 CASSQPDEIPGRF
TRBJ2-7 - TRBV28 CASSLIPPAGLQYF
TRBJ2-1 few TRBV4-1 CASSQEGGFRTSGIHRNEQFF
TRBJ2-1 few TRBV20-1 CSARDRRTTGGAYNEQFF
TRBJ2-3 many TRBV10-3 CAITGSLTDTQYF
TRBJ2-1 - TRBV19 CASSIAAGTYNEQFF
TRBJ2-3 few TRBV5-1 CASSILSGLAGDSTDTQYF
TRBJ2-5 - TRBV6-1 CASSGGSQETQYF
TRBJ1-6 - TRBV28 CASRPRQGSGSPLHF
TRBJ2-3 - TRBV15 CATSTGGGPSTDTQYF
TRBJ1-1 many TRBV6-2/TRBV6-3 CASSSQVNTEAFF
TRBJ2-3 few TRBV12-3/TRBV12-4 CASSFRGLASTDTQYF